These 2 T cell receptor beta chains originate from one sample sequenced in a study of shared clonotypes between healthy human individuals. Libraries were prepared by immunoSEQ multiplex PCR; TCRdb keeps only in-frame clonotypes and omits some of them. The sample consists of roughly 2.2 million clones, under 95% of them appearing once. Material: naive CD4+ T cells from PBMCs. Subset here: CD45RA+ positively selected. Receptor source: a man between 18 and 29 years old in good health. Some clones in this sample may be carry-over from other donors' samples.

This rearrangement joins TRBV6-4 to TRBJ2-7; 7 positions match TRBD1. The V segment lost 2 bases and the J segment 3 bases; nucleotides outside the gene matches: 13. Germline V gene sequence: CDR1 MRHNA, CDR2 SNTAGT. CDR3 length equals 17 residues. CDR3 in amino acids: CASSDPRPPQGYYEQYF. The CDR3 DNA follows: TGTGCCAGCAGTGACCCGAGACCCCCACAGGGGTACTACGAGCAGTACTTC.

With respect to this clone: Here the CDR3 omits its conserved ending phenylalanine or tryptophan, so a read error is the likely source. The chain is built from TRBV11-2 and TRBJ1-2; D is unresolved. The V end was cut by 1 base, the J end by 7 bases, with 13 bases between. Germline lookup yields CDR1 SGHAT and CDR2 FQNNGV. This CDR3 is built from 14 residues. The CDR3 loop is CASSLGPGIGGYTL. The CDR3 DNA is TGTGCCAGCAGCTTAGGTCCGGGGATCGGTGGCTACACCCTC.